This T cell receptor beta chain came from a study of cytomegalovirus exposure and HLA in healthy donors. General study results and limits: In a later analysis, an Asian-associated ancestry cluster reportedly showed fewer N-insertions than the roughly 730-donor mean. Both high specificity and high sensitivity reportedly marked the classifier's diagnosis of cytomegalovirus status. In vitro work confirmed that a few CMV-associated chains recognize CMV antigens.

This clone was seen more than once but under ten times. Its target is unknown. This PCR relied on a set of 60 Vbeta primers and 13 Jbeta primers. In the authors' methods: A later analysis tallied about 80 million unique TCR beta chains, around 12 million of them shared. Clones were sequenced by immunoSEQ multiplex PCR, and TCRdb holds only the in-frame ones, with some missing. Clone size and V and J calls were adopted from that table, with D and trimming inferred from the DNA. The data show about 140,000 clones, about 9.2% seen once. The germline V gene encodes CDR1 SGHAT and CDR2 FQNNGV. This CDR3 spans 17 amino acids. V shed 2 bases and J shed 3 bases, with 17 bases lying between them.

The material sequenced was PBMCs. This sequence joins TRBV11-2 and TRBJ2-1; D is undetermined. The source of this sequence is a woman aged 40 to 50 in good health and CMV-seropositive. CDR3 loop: CASSLYGQASFYNEQFF. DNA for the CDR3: TGTGCCAGCAGCTTATATGGCCAGGCCTCTTTCTACAATGAGCAGTTCTTC.